These 20 T cell receptor beta chains came from one sample sequenced in a study of blood T cell repertoires in COVID-19. Profiled with immunoSEQ multiplex PCR; TCRdb holds only in-frame clones, not every one. Counted here are 160,000 or so clones, 78% occurring once; the ten biggest clones make up around 14%. Sequences were obtained from peripheral blood. Every receptor here comes from a woman of 80 years or more with acute or convalescent COVID-19.

V is TRBV6-5 and J is TRBJ1-4, with TRBD1 as a possible D gene (5 bases). This CDR3 is built from 15 residues. Germline V gives CDR1 MNHEY, CDR2 SVGAGI. Trimming pared 0 bases from V and 4 bases from J, leaving 9 bases between. CDR3 in DNA: TGTGCCAGCAGTTACTCGAACAGGATTAATGAAAAACTGTTTTTT. Encoded protein: CASSYSNRINEKLFF.

This clone was counted a few times. The chain combines TRBV3-1 (or the pseudogene TRBV3-2) with TRBJ1-2; TRBD1 matches 11 bases. V was clipped by 1 base and J by 2 bases; unmatched bases: 3. This CDR3 has 16 amino acids. The germline gives CDR1 LGHDT, CDR2 YNNKEL (reference sequence). The CDR3 DNA sequence: TGTGCCAGCAGCCAAGGATGGGACAGGGGGAACTATGGCTACACCTTC. Its translation is CASSQGWDRGNYGYTF.

CDR3 in DNA: TGTGCCAGCAGTCGCAGACAGGGCAATGAAAAACTGTTTTTT. It is translated as CASSRRQGNEKLFF. The V call is TRBV6-5, the J call TRBJ1-4; 7 nucleotides agree with TRBD1. Trimming at V came to 5 bases and at J to 5 bases, leaving 5 bases not matched to a gene. Germline V gene data show CDR1 as MNHEY and CDR2 as SVGAGI. The length of the CDR3 is 14 residues.

The V call is TRBV4-2, the J call TRBJ2-6, with 9 bases that match TRBD1. The CDR3 loop spans 19 amino acids. Looked up from germline, CDR1 is LGHNA and CDR2 is YNFKEQ. The J segment lost 0 bases and the V segment lost 0 bases, leaving 6 bases of the junction unmatched. Here the CDR3 DNA reads TGTGCCAGCAGCCAAGACCGACAGGGGGTGGGCTCTGGGGCCAACGTCCTGACTTTC. This codes for CASSQDRQGVGSGANVLTF.

V is TRBV10-3 and J is TRBJ2-7; D is perhaps TRBD1 (8 bases). Germline assignment: CDR1 ENHRY and CDR2 SYGVKD. V shed 6 bases and J shed 3 bases, with 12 bases lying between them. The CDR3 is 13 residues long. This CDR3 reads CAISNRGGYEQYF. CDR3 nucleotides: TGTGCCATCAGCAACAGGGGGGGCTACGAGCAGTACTTC.

V and J are TRBV4-1 and TRBJ1-2; 7 bases align to TRBD1. CDR1 is MGHRA and CDR2 is YSYEKL in the germline V gene. V lost 6 bases to trimming and J lost 4 bases; unmatched junction nucleotides: 11. CDR3 size: 15 residues. The chain's CDR3 is CASSPNTGAGYGYTF. DNA of the CDR3: TGCGCCAGCAGTCCTAATACAGGGGCGGGCTATGGCTACACCTTC.

The chain has TRBV14 and TRBJ2-3, with a weak D call TRBD1 (6 bases). The CDR3 is 15 residues long. Trimming pared 8 bases from V and 8 bases from J, leaving 23 bases between. The V gene's germline CDR1 is SGHDN and CDR2 FVKESK. CDR3 sequence: CASEVGGIKSGTQYF. DNA of the CDR3: TGTGCCAGCGAGGTTGGGGGCATAAAGTCAGGTACGCAGTATTTT.

This rearrangement joins TRBV28 to TRBJ2-3, with 7 positions matching TRBD1. The CDR3 spans 12 residues. J lost 8 bases, V lost 7 bases, and 6 bases had no gene match. Germline lookup yields CDR1 MDHEN and CDR2 SYDVKM. The CDR3 reads CASTLAGGTQYF. The CDR3 DNA reads as TGTGCCAGCACCCTGGCAGGGGGTACGCAGTATTTT.

The rearrangement links TRBV6-5 to TRBJ1-3; D is unclear. Germline V lookup: CDR1 MNHEY, CDR2 SVGAGI. The CDR3 runs to 14 residues. V lost 4 bases and J 0 bases, leaving 7 bases between the germline ends. The CDR3 region has the DNA TGTGCCAGCAGTTCGGTTCTCTCTGGAAACACCATATATTTT. Amino acids: CASSSVLSGNTIYF.

This clone was detected only a few times. V is TRBV9 and J is TRBJ1-1; D is undetermined. The V gene's germline CDR1 is SGDLS and CDR2 YYNGEE. Trimming removed 0 bases from V and 4 bases from J, with 7 bases in between. The CDR3 loop spans 13 amino acids. The chain's CDR3 is CASSVGGSTEAFF. In nucleotides, the CDR3 is TGTGCCAGCAGCGTAGGAGGGAGCACTGAAGCTTTCTTT.

Here the CDR3 reads CASRNRQGTVVGGELFF. For the CDR3, the DNA is TGTGCCAGTAGAAATCGACAGGGGACGGTGGTCGGCGGGGAGCTGTTTTTT. This chain links TRBV19 with TRBJ2-2; 8 nucleotides match TRBD1. The germline V gene has CDR1 LNHDA and CDR2 SQIVND (reference sequence). The V segment lost 6 bases and the J segment 7 bases; nucleotides outside the gene matches: 16. The CDR3 has 17 amino acids.

This clone was observed a few times. The gene calls are TRBV14 and TRBJ2-3, with D unresolved. Germline assignment: CDR1 SGHDN and CDR2 FVKESK. Trimming stripped 1 base from V and 4 bases from J, with 9 bases between. The length of the CDR3 is 14 residues. The CDR3 DNA reads as TGTGCCAGCAGCCAAGGGGCCAGGTCAGATACGCAGTATTTT. Its protein product is CASSQGARSDTQYF. Full variable domain (rest looked up from reference TRBV14 and TRBJ2-3): EAGVTQFPSHSVIEKGQTVTLRCDPISGHDNLYWYRRVMGKEIKFLLHFVKESKQDESGMPNNRFLAERTGGTYSTLKVQPAELEDSGVYFCASSQGARSDTQYFGPGTRLTVL.

This clone turned up a few times. The gene calls are TRBV6-5 and TRBJ2-7; 10 bases fit TRBD1. The V segment lost 10 bases and the J segment 4 bases; nucleotides outside the gene matches: 13. Germline CDR1 and CDR2: MNHEY and SVGAGI. The CDR3 length is 15 residues. Here the CDR3 reads CATQNVGQGRYEQYF. The CDR3 DNA sequence: TGTGCCACCCAAAACGTGGGACAGGGGCGATACGAGCAGTACTTC.

This clone was picked up a small number of times. The chain joins TRBV2 to TRBJ2-1, with D unresolved. CDR1 is SNHLY, CDR2 FYNNEI, per germline. CDR3 length equals 15 residues. The V end lost 4 bases, the J end lost 9 bases, and 19 bases lay between the germline ends. The CDR3, as DNA: TGTGCCAGCAGTGGGGCCTTACGGTTAATGGGTGAGCAGTTCTTC. It yields the protein CASSGALRLMGEQFF. Drawing the rest from reference TRBV2 and TRBJ2-1, the complete variable domain is EPEVTQTPSHQVTQMGQEVILRCVPISNHLYFYWYRQILGQKVEFLVSFYNNEISEKSEIFDDQFSVERPDGSNFTLKIRSTKLEDSAMYFCASSGALRLMGEQFFGPGTRLTVL.

The rearrangement uses TRBV18 and TRBJ1-4, with TRBD1 matching over 8 bases. V shed 4 bases and J 5 bases; nucleotides not matched to a gene: 6. Germline V lookup: CDR1 KGHSH, CDR2 LQKENI. The CDR3 is 15 amino acids. Here the CDR3 DNA reads TGTGCCAGCTCACTAGTCCAGGGGGCGAATGAAAAACTGTTTTTT. Translating it yields CASSLVQGANEKLFF. The full variable domain, rest sourced from reference TRBV18 and TRBJ1-4, is NAGVMQNPRHLVRRRGQEARLRCSPMKGHSHVYWYRQLPEEGLKFMVYLQKENIIDESGMPKERFSAEFPKEGPSILRIQQVVRGDSAAYFCASSLVQGANEKLFFGSGTQLSVL.

The gene calls are TRBV6-1 and TRBJ1-5; TRBD1 matches 7 bases. The ends lost 2 bases at V and 2 bases at J; junction bases unmatched: 18. The CDR3 covers 20 residues. The germline gives CDR1 MNHNS, CDR2 SASEGT. The CDR3 DNA is TGTGCCAGCAGTGAAACAAATACTGTGAGGGACAGCAGAGGCAATCAGCCCCAGCATTTT. Translating it yields CASSETNTVRDSRGNQPQHF.

CDR3 coding DNA: TGTGCCAGCAGTTACGTGGGCCCGGTGGGCACTGAAGCTTTCTTT. Its protein product is CASSYVGPVGTEAFF. The chain joins TRBV6-2 or TRBV6-3 to TRBJ1-1; D ambiguous. Trimming removed 2 bases from V and 4 bases from J, with 14 bases in between. Germline values: CDR1 MNHEY, CDR2 SVGEGT. The CDR3 totals 15 residues.

The CDR3 coding sequence is TGTGCCAGTAGGAGGGGGACAGGGGGCGGCTATGGCTACACCTTC. Protein product: CASRRGTGGGYGYTF. V and J are TRBV19 and TRBJ1-2, with 12 bases fitting TRBD1. Germline V lookup: CDR1 LNHDA, CDR2 SQIVND (reference sequence). The V and J ends lost 6 bases and 4 bases, in that order; junction bases with no gene match: 6. The length of the CDR3 is 15 residues.

This clone was observed a handful of times. V usage is TRBV5-8 and J usage is TRBJ2-1; D is ambiguous. The germline V gene has CDR1 SGHTS and CDR2 YDEGEE. The CDR3 has 11 residues. Trimming removed 4 bases at V and 9 bases at J, with 8 bases between. The CDR3 DNA sequence: TGTGCCAGCAGCCGGGTCGTTGAGCAGTTCTTC. This encodes CASSRVVEQFF.

J is TRBJ2-7 and V is TRBV24-1, with TRBD2 as a possible D gene (7 bases). The germline V gene encodes CDR1 KGHDR and CDR2 SFDVKD. The ends were cut back, 2 bases at V and 3 bases at J, with 16 bases in the middle. The CDR3 has 16 residues. DNA of the CDR3: TGTGCCACCAGTGATTCGGCGGGGGCGGGTCGCTACGAGCAGTACTTC. Amino acids: CATSDSAGAGRYEQYF.